Each of the 10 T cell receptor beta chains below was sequenced from the same sample in a study of OX40 agonist ivuxolimab in advanced cancers. Measured with immunoSEQ multiplex PCR; TCRdb has only the in-frame clones, and not every one. This sample has nearly 45,000 clones, with 80% to 90% found just once. This specimen was CD4+ or CD8+ T cells sorted from blood, taken in a trial of the OX40 agonist ivuxolimab. These receptor sequences come from an adult with an advanced solid tumor such as melanoma, head and neck, liver or kidney cancer.

The chain is built from TRBV11-2 and TRBJ1-6; a possible D gene is TRBD1 (5 bases). The V end lost 5 bases, the J end lost 13 bases, and 21 bases lay between the germline ends. The CDR3 runs to 15 residues. In germline, CDR1 is SGHAT, CDR2 FQNNGV. The CDR3 here is CASSPWEGRPRPLHF. The DNA for the CDR3 is TGTGCCAGCAGCCCTTGGGAGGGGCGGCCTCGTCCCCTCCACTTT.

V is TRBV9 and J is TRBJ1-1; no definite D call. In germline, CDR1 is SGDLS, CDR2 YYNGEE. The V and J ends lost 0 bases and 4 bases respectively, with 7 bases between them. The CDR3 covers 13 residues. CDR3 loop: CASSVGGATEAFF. The CDR3 DNA sequence: TGTGCCAGCAGCGTAGGGGGAGCCACTGAAGCTTTCTTT.

The V call is TRBV28, the J call TRBJ2-7; 7 bases agree with TRBD1. This CDR3 region has 14 residues. Germline assignment: CDR1 MDHEN and CDR2 SYDVKM. With V trimmed by 11 bases and J by 2 bases, 12 bases remained unmatched. CDR3 region: CASRDRDSPYEQYF. CDR3 nucleotide sequence: TGTGCCTCCAGAGACCGGGACAGCCCCTACGAGCAGTACTTC.

This chain joins TRBV2 and TRBJ2-7; 7 positions match TRBD1. The CDR3 contains 15 residues. The germline gives CDR1 SNHLY, CDR2 FYNNEI. After removal of 6 bases from V and 0 bases from J, the junction contained 8 bases not matched to a gene. In DNA form, the CDR3 reads TGTGCCAGCAGCCCCGGGACAGAAGGCTCCTACGAGCAGTACTTC. Encoded protein: CASSPGTEGSYEQYF.

The chain has TRBV2 and TRBJ2-2, with 8 nucleotides matching TRBD2. Germline values: CDR1 SNHLY, CDR2 FYNNEI. The ends lost 5 bases at V and 2 bases at J; junction bases unmatched: 10. The CDR3 is made up of 17 amino acids. The CDR3 is CASSHPQRGLNTGELFF. In DNA form, the CDR3 reads TGTGCCAGCAGTCATCCCCAGCGGGGGCTAAACACCGGGGAGCTGTTTTTT. The entire variable domain, with the rest obtained from reference TRBV2 and TRBJ2-2, is as follows: EPEVTQTPSHQVTQMGQEVILRCVPISNHLYFYWYRQILGQKVEFLVSFYNNEISEKSEIFDDQFSVERPDGSNFTLKIRSTKLEDSAMYFCASSHPQRGLNTGELFFGEGSRLTVL.

The rearrangement joins TRBV4-1 to TRBJ2-7, with TRBD2 matching 9 bases. This CDR3 is 15 amino acids long. Looked up from germline, CDR1 is MGHRA and CDR2 is YSYEKL. V gave up 1 base and J gave up 3 bases; unmatched junction bases: 4. In DNA, the CDR3 is TGCGCCAGCAGCCAAGGTGGGACTAGCTACTACGAGCAGTACTTC. It specifies CASSQGGTSYYEQYF.

This clone was recorded once. J is TRBJ1-1 and V is TRBV19; possibly TRBD1 for D (5 bases). From germline, CDR1 is LNHDA and CDR2 SQIVND (reference sequence). V was cut by 2 bases and J by 1 base, with 11 bases left in between. The CDR3 covers 15 residues. The CDR3 sequence is CASSISGYRNTEAFF. DNA for the CDR3: TGTGCCAGTAGTATATCAGGGTACCGGAACACTGAAGCTTTCTTT.

This chain connects TRBV5-1 to TRBJ2-7; D might be TRBD1 (6 bases). There are 14 residues in the CDR3. V lost 4 bases to trimming and J lost 5 bases, with 16 bases between them. Germline loops: CDR1 SGHRS, CDR2 YFSETQ. In nucleotides, the CDR3 is TGCGCCAGCAGCCCCCCTTGGACAGACCACGAGCAGTACTTC. Translation gives CASSPPWTDHEQYF. The variable domain in full, with the rest retrieved from reference TRBV5-1 and TRBJ2-7, is KAGVTQTPRYLIKTRGQQVTLSCSPISGHRSVSWYQQTPGQGLQFLFEYFSETQRNKGNFPGRFSGRQFSNSRSEMNVSTLELGDSALYLCASSPPWTDHEQYFGPGTRLTVT.

The chain couples TRBV11-2 to TRBJ1-4; tentative D call: TRBD1 (5 bases). Trimming took 3 bases from V and 7 from J, leaving 12 bases between them. This CDR3 has 14 amino acids. Per germline, CDR1 SGHAT and CDR2 FQNNGV. The CDR3 DNA reads as TGTGCCAGCAGCTTTGAGTACGGGACTGAAAAACTGTTTTTT. Its protein is CASSFEYGTEKLFF.

The chain combines TRBV30 with TRBJ2-6, with D possibly being TRBD1 (5 bases). V lost 7 bases, J lost 0 bases, and 13 bases lay in between. The germline V gene encodes CDR1 GTSNPN and CDR2 SVGIG (reference sequence). There are 15 residues in the CDR3. The CDR3 protein is CASLTVPSGANVLTF. CDR3 sequence (DNA): TGTGCCTCCCTGACAGTTCCCTCTGGGGCCAACGTCCTGACTTTC.